The next 18 T cell receptor beta chains were all read from a single sample in a study of blood T cell repertoires in COVID-19. The assay was immunoSEQ multiplex PCR, and TCRdb's table has in-frame clones only and misses some. The data hold a few hundred thousand clones, with about 80% observed a single time. The source material was peripheral blood. These receptors were obtained from a person between 70 and 80 years old with COVID-19, enrolled during active disease.

The chain is built from TRBV18 and TRBJ2-5; no clear D. Deletions cut 2 bases from V and 4 bases from J, with 5 bases between. This CDR3 has 12 amino acids. Germline CDR1 reads KGHSH; CDR2 reads LQKENI. The CDR3 nucleotides are TGTGCCAGCTCACCAAAGAGAGAGACCCAGTACTTC. This encodes CASSPKRETQYF.

Only one count was recorded for this clone. This chain links TRBV28 with TRBJ2-7; 8 nucleotides align to TRBD1. The CDR3 sequence is 17 residues long. The V and J ends lost 2 bases and 3 bases, in that order; junction bases with no gene match: 12. Germline V CDR1 and CDR2: MDHEN, SYDVKM. The CDR3 region is CASSLGRTWDRIYEQYF. The CDR3 DNA reads TGTGCCAGCAGTTTAGGTCGGACCTGGGACAGGATCTACGAGCAGTACTTC.

The CDR3 coding sequence is TGTGCCAGTAGTATATCCCCGGGACAGGAGGGGAACTATGGCTACACCTTC. Protein sequence: CASSISPGQEGNYGYTF. V and J are TRBV19 and TRBJ1-2; 8 bases are a match to TRBD1. CDR3 length: 17 residues. Trimming took 2 bases from V and 2 from J; bases not matched to a gene: 10. Germline V gives CDR1 LNHDA, CDR2 SQIVND (reference sequence).

The chain has TRBV7-2 and TRBJ2-5; perhaps TRBD1 as D (6 bases). Trimming left V 4 bases short and J 4 bases short, with 16 bases between. Per the germline V gene, CDR1 is SGHTA and CDR2 is FQGNSA. The CDR3 spans 15 residues. In DNA, the CDR3 is TGTGCCAGCAGCTCGGCCGGGACAATGGTAGAGACCCAGTACTTC. It translates to CASSSAGTMVETQYF.

This rearrangement joins TRBV19 to TRBJ1-5; 7 bases map to TRBD1. This CDR3 has 16 amino acids. Germline CDR1 LNHDA, CDR2 SQIVND (reference sequence). V shed 8 bases and J 0 bases; nucleotides not matched to a gene: 10. DNA of the CDR3: TGTGCCAGTCGAGTACAGGGGAAGGGTAGCAATCAGCCCCAGCATTTT. Protein sequence: CASRVQGKGSNQPQHF.

This clone has more than one count but fewer than ten. The V and J genes are TRBV19 and TRBJ2-7; TRBD1 matches at 8 bases. V trimming: 7 bases; J trimming: 5 bases; junction bases outside the gene matches: 4. CDR1 and CDR2 (germline): LNHDA, SQIVND (reference sequence). The CDR3 totals 12 residues. The CDR3 reads CASTGQGHEQYF. DNA for the CDR3: TGTGCCAGTACTGGACAGGGCCACGAGCAGTACTTC.

The chain has TRBV19 and TRBJ2-1; 16 bases map to TRBD2. CDR1 and CDR2 from the germline V gene are LNHDA and SQIVND (reference sequence). CDR3 size: 16 residues. The trim removed 4 bases at V and 9 bases at J, leaving 6 bases unmatched. The CDR3 here is CASSTLGLAGGPEQFF. The CDR3 nucleotides read TGTGCCAGTAGTACCCTGGGACTAGCGGGAGGGCCTGAGCAGTTCTTC.

The chain has TRBV7-9 and TRBJ1-1; no definite D call. CDR3 length: 15 residues. CDR1 SEHNR and CDR2 FQNEAQ come from the germline V gene (reference sequence). V was cut by 1 base and J by 0 bases, with 9 bases left in between. The CDR3 spells CASSLVVGLNTEAFF. As DNA, the CDR3 is TGTGCCAGCAGCTTAGTGGTGGGCCTGAACACTGAAGCTTTCTTT. The full variable domain, rest sourced from reference TRBV7-9 and TRBJ1-1, is DTGVSQNPRHKITKRGQNVTFRCDPISEHNRLYWYRQTLGQGPEFLTYFQNEAQLEKSRLLSDRFSAERPKGSFSTLEIQRTEQGDSAMYLCASSLVVGLNTEAFFGQGTRLTVV.

This clone was detected a few times. The genes are TRBV5-1 and TRBJ1-1, with 8 bases lining up with TRBD1. The germline V gene encodes CDR1 SGHRS and CDR2 YFSETQ. V lost 2 bases and J lost 2; bases outside the gene matches: 8. CDR3 length equals 16 residues. CDR3 amino acids: CASSLQGVQANTEAFF. The DNA of the CDR3 is TGCGCCAGCAGCTTACAGGGGGTACAAGCAAACACTGAAGCTTTCTTT.

J is TRBJ2-5 and V is TRBV7-9; a possible D gene is TRBD1 (6 bases). Trimming stripped 0 bases from V and 2 bases from J, with 13 bases between. Germline V gene lookup returns CDR1 SEHNR and CDR2 FQNEAQ (reference sequence). The length of the CDR3 is 16 residues. The CDR3 DNA follows: TGTGCCAGCAGCTTAGCGGGCAGGGGAGAACAAGAGACCCAGTACTTC. Protein: CASSLAGRGEQETQYF.

The rearrangement links TRBV9 to TRBJ2-2; TRBD2 agrees at 7 bases. The CDR3 spans 15 residues. V lost 2 bases to trimming and J lost 6 bases; unmatched junction nucleotides: 7. CDR1 and CDR2 from the germline V gene are SGDLS and YYNGEE. CDR3 amino acids: CASSVAGLGSGELFF. For the CDR3, the DNA is TGTGCCAGCAGCGTGGCCGGACTAGGGTCCGGGGAGCTGTTTTTT.

The rearrangement uses TRBV5-8 and TRBJ2-3, with D perhaps TRBD1 (7 bases). Germline CDR1 reads SGHTS; CDR2 reads YDEGEE. The CDR3 has 17 amino acids. V was trimmed by 4 bases and J by 6 bases, leaving 24 bases between them. The CDR3 DNA sequence: TGTGCCAGCAGCCGGGTGTGGAGGGGAGGACAGGCGGATACGCAGTATTTT. Amino acid sequence: CASSRVWRGGQADTQYF. The entire variable domain, with the rest obtained from reference TRBV5-8 and TRBJ2-3, is as follows: EAGVTQSPTHLIKTRGQQATLRCSPISGHTSVYWYQQALGLGLQFLLWYDEGEERNRGNFPPRFSGRQFPNYSSELNVNALELEDSALYLCASSRVWRGGQADTQYFGPGTRLTVL.

V is TRBV5-6 and J is TRBJ1-5; D is unclear. The CDR3 runs 15 residues. Trimming removed 2 bases from V and 3 bases from J, with 12 bases in between. CDR1 and CDR2 from the germline V gene are SGHDT and YYEEEE. The CDR3 loop reads CASSFRSANNQPQHF. CDR3 in DNA: TGTGCCAGCAGCTTCCGAAGCGCTAACAATCAGCCCCAGCATTTT.

The chain combines TRBV19 with TRBJ1-4; tentatively, D is TRBD1 (6 bases). Trimming removed 7 bases from V and 4 bases from J, with 10 bases in between. Germline V CDR1 and CDR2: LNHDA, SQIVND (reference sequence). CDR3 length: 13 amino acids. The CDR3: CASKDRGNEKLFF. The CDR3 nucleotides read TGTGCCAGTAAGGACAGAGGTAATGAAAAACTGTTTTTT. Full variable domain (outside the CDR3, taken from reference TRBV19 and TRBJ1-4): DGGITQSPKYLFRKEGQNVTLSCEQNLNHDAMYWYRQDPGQGLRLIYYSQIVNDFQKGDIAEGYSVSREKKESFPLTVTSAQKNPTAFYLCASKDRGNEKLFFGSGTQLSVL.

The chain has TRBV19 and TRBJ1-6; TRBD1 matches at 8 bases. J was trimmed by 4 bases and V by 3 bases; bases with no gene match: 5. CDR3 length: 16 residues. CDR1 and CDR2 from the germline V gene are LNHDA and SQIVND (reference sequence). The CDR3 DNA reads as TGTGCCAGTAGTATTCATCGGACAGGGTATAATTCACCCCTCCACTTT. Its protein is CASSIHRTGYNSPLHF. The entire variable domain, with the rest obtained from reference TRBV19 and TRBJ1-6, is as follows: DGGITQSPKYLFRKEGQNVTLSCEQNLNHDAMYWYRQDPGQGLRLIYYSQIVNDFQKGDIAEGYSVSREKKESFPLTVTSAQKNPTAFYLCASSIHRTGYNSPLHFGNGTRLTVT.

The rearrangement uses TRBV6-5 and TRBJ1-2, with D unclear. Trimming stripped 8 bases from V and 6 bases from J, with 16 bases between. This CDR3 comprises 13 residues. CDR1 is MNHEY and CDR2 is SVGAGI in the germline V gene. CDR3 loop: CASRRQVGNGYTF. The CDR3 nucleotides are TGTGCCAGCCGCCGTCAGGTCGGAAATGGCTACACCTTC.

This clone was found once. The rearrangement links TRBV27 to TRBJ1-2; D is undetermined. The germline V gene encodes CDR1 MNHEY and CDR2 SMNVEV (reference sequence). The CDR3 is 13 amino acids. V was pared by 3 bases and J by 3 bases, with 8 bases between. For the CDR3, the DNA is TGTGCCAGCAGTTTGTTTCAGGACTATGGCTACACCTTC. This sequence encodes CASSLFQDYGYTF.

The chain joins TRBV20-1 to TRBJ2-5, with a possible D match to TRBD1 (6 bases). The CDR3 is 11 residues long. Trimming left V 4 bases short and J 4 bases short, with 7 bases between. Germline assignment: CDR1 DFQATT and CDR2 SNEGSKA (reference sequence). The CDR3 reads CSATGVETQYF. The CDR3 DNA sequence: TGCAGTGCTACAGGGGTAGAGACCCAGTACTTC.